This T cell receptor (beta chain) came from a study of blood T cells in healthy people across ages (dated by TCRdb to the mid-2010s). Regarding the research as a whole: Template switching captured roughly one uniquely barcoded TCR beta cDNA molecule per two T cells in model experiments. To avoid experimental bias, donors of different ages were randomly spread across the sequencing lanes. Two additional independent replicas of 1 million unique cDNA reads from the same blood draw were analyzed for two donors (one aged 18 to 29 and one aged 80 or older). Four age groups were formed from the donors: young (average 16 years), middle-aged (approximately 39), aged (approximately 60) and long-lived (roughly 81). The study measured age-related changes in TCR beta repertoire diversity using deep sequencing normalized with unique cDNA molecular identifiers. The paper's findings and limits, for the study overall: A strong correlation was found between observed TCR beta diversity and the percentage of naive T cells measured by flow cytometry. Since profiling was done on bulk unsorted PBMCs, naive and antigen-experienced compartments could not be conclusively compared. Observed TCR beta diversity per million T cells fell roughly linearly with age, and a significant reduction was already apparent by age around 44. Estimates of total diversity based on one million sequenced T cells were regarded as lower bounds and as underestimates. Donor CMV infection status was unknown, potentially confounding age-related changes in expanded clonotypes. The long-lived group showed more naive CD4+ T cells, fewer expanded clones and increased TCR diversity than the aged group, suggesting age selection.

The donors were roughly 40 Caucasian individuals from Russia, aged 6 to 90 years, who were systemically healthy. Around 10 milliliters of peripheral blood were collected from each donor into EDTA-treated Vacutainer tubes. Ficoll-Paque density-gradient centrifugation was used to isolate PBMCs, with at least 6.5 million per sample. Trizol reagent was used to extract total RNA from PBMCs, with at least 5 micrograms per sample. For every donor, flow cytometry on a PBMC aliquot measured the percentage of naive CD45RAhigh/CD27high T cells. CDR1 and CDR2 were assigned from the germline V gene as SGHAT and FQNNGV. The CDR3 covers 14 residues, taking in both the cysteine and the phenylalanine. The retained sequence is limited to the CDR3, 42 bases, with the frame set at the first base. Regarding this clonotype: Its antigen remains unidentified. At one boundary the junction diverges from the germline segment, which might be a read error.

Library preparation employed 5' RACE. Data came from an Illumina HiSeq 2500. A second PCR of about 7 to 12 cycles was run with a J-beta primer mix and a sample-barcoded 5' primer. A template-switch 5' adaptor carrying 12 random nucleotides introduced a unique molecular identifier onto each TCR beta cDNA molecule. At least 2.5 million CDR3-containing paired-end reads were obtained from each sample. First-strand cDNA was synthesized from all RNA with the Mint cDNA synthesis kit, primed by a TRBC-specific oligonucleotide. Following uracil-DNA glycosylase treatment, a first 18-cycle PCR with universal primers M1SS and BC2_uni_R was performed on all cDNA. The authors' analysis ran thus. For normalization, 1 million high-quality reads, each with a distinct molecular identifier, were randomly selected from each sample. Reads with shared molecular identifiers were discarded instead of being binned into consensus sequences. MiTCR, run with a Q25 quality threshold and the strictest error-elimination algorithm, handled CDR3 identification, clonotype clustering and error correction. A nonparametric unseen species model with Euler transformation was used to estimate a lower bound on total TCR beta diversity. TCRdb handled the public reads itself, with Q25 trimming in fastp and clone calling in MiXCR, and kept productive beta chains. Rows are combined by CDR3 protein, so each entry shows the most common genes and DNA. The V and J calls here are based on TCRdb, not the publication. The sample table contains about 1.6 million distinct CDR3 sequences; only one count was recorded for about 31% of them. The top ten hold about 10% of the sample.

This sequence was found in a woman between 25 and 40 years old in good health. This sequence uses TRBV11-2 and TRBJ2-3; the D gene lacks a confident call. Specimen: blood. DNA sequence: TGTGCCAGCAGCTTATTAGTTAGCACAGATACGCGGTATTTT. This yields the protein CASSLLVSTDTRYF. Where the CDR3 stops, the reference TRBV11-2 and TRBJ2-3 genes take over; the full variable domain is EAGVAQSPRYKIIEKRQSVAFWCNPISGHATLYWYQQILGQGPKLLIQFQNNGVVDDSQLPKDRFSAERLKGVDSTLKIQPAKLEDSAVYLCASSLLVSTDTRYFGPGTRLTVL.